The T cell receptor (beta chain) under discussion was sequenced for a study of naive and memory T cell subsets. This clonotype showed up many times. Its antigen is unidentified. The beta constant-region primer was an equimolar mix of two oligonucleotides covering TRBC1 and TRBC2. TCRdb processed the UMI-ligation and nested PCR reads anew with MiXCR; each CDR3 protein has one entry. The data hold 65,000 to 85,000 distinct CDR3 sequences, with under 15% observed a single time. The study's findings and limits: Naive and memory repertoire findings lacked a ground truth for validation. Gini index rose across naive, CM, EM and EMRA in CD4 and CD8.

What was sequenced was central memory CD4+ T cells from blood. The receptor comes from a human donor in good health.

CDR3 in amino acids: CSVEDRERDGYTF. The DNA for the CDR3 is TGCAGCGTTGAAGATCGGGAGAGGGATGGCTACACCTTC. The chain carries TRBV29-1 and TRBJ1-2, with D hard to call. The CDR3 loop spans 13 amino acids. Trimming took off 0 bases at V and 6 bases at J, with 11 bases between the two ends. The germline V gene encodes CDR1 SQVTM and CDR2 ANQGSEA.